The 6 T cell receptor beta chains presented below share a single source sample, sequenced in a study of CXCR3-negative and CXCR3-positive naive CD8 T cells. Via 5' RACE with UMI labels, TRB cDNA libraries were prepared. Each CDR3 protein gets one entry in TCRdb, which reprocessed the 5' RACE reads and gives no DNA. The table for this sample gives about 98,000 distinct CDR3 sequences. Antigens of these TCRs are unknown. Study conclusions and caveats: When CXCR3-positive naive cells were set against CXCR3-negative naive cells, the former had more hydrophobic TRB CDR3s.

Sequencing input: naive CXCR3+ CD8+ T cells from blood. Subset of the sample: CD45RO-CCR7+CD27+CD95- naive CD8+ T cells expressing CXCR3 (TNR3+). These receptors were taken from a human donor in good health. Some clones in this sample may be carry-over from other donors' samples.

The J gene is TRBJ1-5, the V gene TRBV28. The CDR3 runs 12 residues. From germline, CDR1 is MDHEN and CDR2 SYDVKM. This chain's CDR3 is CASSFEDQPQHF.

The chain links TRBV2 to TRBJ2-2; TCRdb designates TRBD2, a call that cannot be tested without DNA. This CDR3 contains 18 residues. Germline V gene lookup returns CDR1 SNHLY and CDR2 FYNNEI. CDR3 residues: CASIVRGPLTDYTGELFF. The complete variable domain, with remaining parts taken from reference TRBV2 and TRBJ2-2, reads EPEVTQTPSHQVTQMGQEVILRCVPISNHLYFYWYRQILGQKVEFLVSFYNNEISEKSEIFDDQFSVERPDGSNFTLKIRSTKLEDSAMYFCASIVRGPLTDYTGELFFGEGSRLTVL.

V and J are TRBV15 and TRBJ2-1; TCRdb names TRBD1, which stays unverified in the absence of DNA. The CDR3 has 14 amino acids. The germline CDR1 and CDR2 sequences are LNHNV and YYDKDF (reference sequence). CDR3 region: CATSKGQGDNEQFF.

The gene calls are TRBV7-2 and TRBJ2-1; with no DNA, the TCRdb D assignment of TRBD2 cannot be verified. Germline CDR1 is SGHTA and CDR2 is FQGNSA. The CDR3 loop spans 12 amino acids. The CDR3 protein is CASSPREDEQFF.

The rearrangement uses TRBV7-9 and TRBJ2-7. Germline V lookup: CDR1 SEHNR, CDR2 FQNEAQ (reference sequence). The CDR3 consists of 16 residues. CDR3 sequence reads: CASSLAPTGAGVEQYF.

The chain recombines TRBV27 with TRBJ1-2; the TCRdb D gene call, TRBD1, has no DNA to confirm it. There are 14 residues in the CDR3. Germline values: CDR1 MNHEY, CDR2 SMNVEV (reference sequence). CDR3 loop: CASGRSGQNYGYTF.